These T cell receptor beta chains were read from a single sample in a study of cytomegalovirus exposure and HLA in healthy donors. TCRdb's table, derived via immunoSEQ multiplex PCR, lists solely in-frame clones and lacks some. The sample holds tens of thousands of clones. Material for sequencing was PBMCs. These receptor sequences come from a woman aged 30 to 39 in good health and CMV-seronegative. Both conserved end residues are part of each CDR3. D genes are given only for firm matches.

J	D	V	CDR3	DNA
TRBJ1-6	TRBD1	TRBV18	CASSSDRADSPLHF	TGTGCCAGCTCATCCGACAGGGCTGATTCACCCCTCCACTTT
TRBJ1-1	-	TRBV30	CAWSRQERVAFF	TGTGCCTGGAGTCGACAGGAGAGGGTGGCTTTCTTT
TRBJ1-3	-	TRBV7-6	CASSQETGEAGNTIYF	TGTGCCAGCAGCCAAGAGACCGGGGAGGCTGGAAACACCATATATTTT
TRBJ2-2	-	TRBV29-1	CSVEDGERNTGELFF	TGCAGCGTTGAAGATGGAGAAAGGAACACCGGGGAGCTGTTTTTT
TRBJ2-7	TRBD1	TRBV10-3	CAISEPGQGKGYEQYF	TGTGCCATCAGTGAGCCGGGACAGGGGAAAGGCTACGAGCAGTACTTC
TRBJ2-4	-	TRBV15	CATGIGQTIAKNIQYF	TGTGCCACCGGAATTGGACAGACTATAGCCAAAAACATTCAGTACTTC
TRBJ2-7	-	TRBV14	CASSPYGSPIYEQYF	TGTGCCAGCAGCCCTTACGGGAGCCCAATCTACGAGCAGTACTTC
TRBJ1-1	TRBD1	TRBV6-5	CASGRLRTGNTEAFF	TGTGCCAGCGGGAGGCTAAGGACAGGGAACACTGAAGCTTTCTTT
TRBJ2-1	-	TRBV5-1	CASSLAGGAGEQFF	TGCGCCAGCAGCTTGGCCGGCGGGGCCGGTGAGCAGTTCTTC
TRBJ2-7	-	TRBV5-1	CASSPQGTEQYF	TGCGCCAGCAGCCCCCAGGGCACCGAGCAGTACTTC
TRBJ1-1	-	TRBV5-6	CASSLAGPNTEAFF	TGTGCCAGCAGCTTGGCAGGGCCGAACACTGAAGCTTTCTTT
TRBJ2-7	TRBD2	TRBV5-1	CASSFGLAGDYEQYF	TGCGCCAGCAGCTTTGGACTAGCGGGGGACTACGAGCAGTACTTC
TRBJ1-1	-	TRBV30	CAWSVNGLNTEAFF	TGTGCCTGGAGTGTCAACGGGTTGAACACTGAAGCTTTCTTT
TRBJ1-1	TRBD1	TRBV7-9	CASSLGSPGTGRAFF	TGTGCCAGCAGCTTAGGAAGCCCCGGGACAGGGCGAGCTTTCTTT
TRBJ1-5	TRBD1	TRBV30	CAWSGQGYQPQHF	TGTGCCTGGAGTGGACAGGGATACCAGCCCCAGCATTTT
TRBJ2-1	-	TRBV11-2	CASSLDLWGRRESSDNEQFF	TGTGCCAGCAGCTTAGACCTCTGGGGTAGGCGGGAAAGCTCCGACAATGAGCAGTTCTTC
TRBJ1-2	TRBD1	TRBV5-1	CASSFGQGKYYGYTF	TGCGCCAGCAGCTTTGGACAGGGGAAGTACTATGGCTACACCTTC
TRBJ1-5	-	TRBV30	CACIVQPQHF	TGTGCCTGCATTGTTCAGCCCCAGCATTTT
TRBJ1-1	-	TRBV6-1	CASRRQEVTEAFF	TGTGCCAGCAGGAGACAGGAGGTCACTGAAGCTTTCTTT
TRBJ1-5	-	TRBV6-1	CASNRAPQPQHF	TGTGCCAGCAACAGGGCTCCTCAGCCCCAGCATTTT
TRBJ1-1	-	TRBV9	CASSVGGRGGTEAFF	TGTGCCAGCAGCGTAGGAGGAAGGGGAGGCACTGAAGCTTTCTTT
TRBJ2-3	TRBD2	TRBV14	CASSQASGGADTQYF	TGTGCCAGCAGCCAAGCCAGCGGGGGGGCTGATACGCAGTATTTT
TRBJ1-2	TRBD1	TRBV29-1	CSVEDLGTVYGYTF	TGCAGCGTTGAAGATCTCGGGACAGTCTATGGCTACACCTTC
TRBJ2-2	-	TRBV7-9	CASSPNREPTGELFF	TGTGCCAGCAGCCCAAACCGGGAGCCCACCGGGGAGCTGTTTTTT
TRBJ1-1	-	TRBV12-1	CASSSAGSALDTEAFF	TGTGCCAGCAGCTCGGCAGGGTCCGCCCTGGACACTGAAGCTTTCTTT
TRBJ1-5	-	TRBV10-3	CAISVARDTHQPQHF	TGTGCCATCAGCGTGGCCCGGGACACCCATCAGCCCCAGCATTTT
TRBJ2-3	-	TRBV7-2	CASSLGAGDTQYF	TGTGCCAGCAGCTTAGGGGCTGGAGATACGCAGTATTTT
TRBJ2-7	-	TRBV6-6	CASSYLDVPPSGEQYF	TGTGCCAGCAGTTACCTAGACGTTCCTCCGTCGGGTGAGCAGTACTTC
TRBJ2-7	-	TRBV5-4	CASSLALRRDEQYF	TGTGCCAGCAGCTTAGCCCTGCGCCGTGACGAGCAGTACTTC
TRBJ1-2	-	TRBV5-1	CASSSEGLAGGYTF	TGCGCCAGCAGCTCAGAGGGCCTAGCGGGTGGCTACACCTTC
TRBJ2-7	-	TRBV23-1	CASSPREPRSYEQYF	TGCGCCAGCAGCCCCCGGGAGCCCCGTTCTTACGAGCAGTACTTC
TRBJ1-5	TRBD1	TRBV6-6	CASSYLGQKGQPQHF	TGTGCCAGCAGTTACTTGGGACAGAAGGGTCAGCCCCAGCATTTT
TRBJ1-2	-	TRBV10-2	CASSDWGEYGYTF	TGCGCCAGCAGTGACTGGGGAGAATATGGCTACACCTTC
TRBJ2-2	TRBD2	TRBV7-9	CASSRPGTSGRNTGELFF	TGTGCCAGCAGCCGACCCGGGACTAGCGGGCGGAACACCGGGGAGCTGTTTTTT
TRBJ2-7	-	TRBV2	CASSEEERGPYEQYF	TGTGCCAGCAGTGAAGAGGAAAGAGGTCCCTACGAGCAGTACTTC
TRBJ2-1	-	TRBV30	CAWSVHRATEQFF	TGTGCCTGGAGTGTTCACAGGGCGACGGAGCAGTTCTTC
TRBJ2-7	-	TRBV5-1	CASCEGENSYEQYF	TGCGCCAGTTGTGAAGGGGAAAATAGCTACGAGCAGTACTTC
TRBJ1-1	-	TRBV19	CASSIDYPGNTEAFF	TGTGCCAGTAGTATAGACTACCCCGGGAACACTGAAGCTTTCTTT
TRBJ2-5	TRBD2	TRBV6-1	CASSELAGELETQYF	TGTGCCAGCAGTGAACTAGCGGGAGAGCTGGAGACCCAGTACTTC
TRBJ2-1	TRBD2	TRBV10-3	CATGRGHGRDEQFF	TGTGCCACCGGGAGGGGCCATGGAAGGGATGAGCAGTTCTTC
TRBJ1-2	-	TRBV6-5	CASSYSMRESYGYTF	TGTGCCAGCAGTTACTCGATGCGGGAATCCTATGGCTACACCTTC
TRBJ2-2	TRBD2	TRBV4-1	CASSPLGSGTNTGELFF	TGCGCCAGCAGCCCCCTAGGTAGCGGGACGAACACCGGGGAGCTGTTTTTT
TRBJ1-1	-	TRBV6-1	CASSEALSTEAFF	TGTGCCAGCAGTGAAGCCCTGTCCACTGAAGCTTTCTTT
TRBJ1-1	TRBD1	TRBV30	CAWSHLLGDREKVSAFF	TGTGCCTGGAGCCACCTTCTAGGGGACAGGGAAAAGGTTTCGGCTTTCTTT
TRBJ1-4	TRBD1	TRBV18	CASSPGGQGEEKLFF	TGTGCCAGCTCACCGGGGGGACAGGGGGAAGAAAAACTGTTTTTT
TRBJ1-2	-	TRBV5-1	CASSLGDLPNYGYTF	TGCGCCAGCAGCTTGGGGGACTTACCTAACTATGGCTACACCTTC
TRBJ1-5	TRBD1	TRBV2	CASRTGGNQPQHF	TGTGCCAGCAGGACAGGGGGCAATCAGCCCCAGCATTTT
TRBJ2-1	TRBD1	TRBV27	CASSWGQSSDNEQFF	TGTGCCAGCAGTTGGGGACAGAGCTCCGACAATGAGCAGTTCTTC
TRBJ2-5	-	TRBV5-6	CASSFRREGETQYF	TGTGCCAGCAGCTTCCGGAGAGAGGGAGAGACCCAGTACTTC
TRBJ2-7	TRBD2	TRBV11-2	CASSQGLAGSRYSYEQYF	TGTGCCAGCAGCCAAGGACTAGCGGGTTCTCGGTACTCCTACGAGCAGTACTTC